This T cell receptor (beta chain) was observed in a study of Ad26.COV2.S vaccination and SARS-CoV-2 variants. In the study overall: The vaccine Ad26.COV2.S was put into the muscle once, or twice with 56 days between.

Measured with immunoSEQ multiplex PCR; TCRdb has only the in-frame clones, and not every one. The sample has about 480,000 clones; roughly 87% are singletons. Treatment meaning: some 20 received Ad26.COV2.S at low or high dose, single or two shots; several received placebo; per-sample allocation not given. All samples were drawn on day 63, counting from the first vaccine or placebo injection. Per the germline V gene, CDR1 is LNHDA and CDR2 is SQIVND (reference sequence). This CDR3 region has 11 residues. Trimming removed 5 bases from V and 9 bases from J, with 8 bases in between. This TCR was recovered from a person between 18 and 60 years old who received the Ad26.COV2.S COVID-19 vaccine or a placebo. The sample here was peripheral blood, taken in a trial of Ad26.COV2.S vaccine versus placebo. V is TRBV19 and J is TRBJ2-1, with D possibly matching TRBD2 (6 bases). CDR3 in DNA: TGTGCCAGTAGTCTGGGACTTGAGCAGTTCTTC. Translation: CASSLGLEQFF.